The T cell receptor (beta chain) under discussion was sequenced for a study of cytomegalovirus exposure and HLA in healthy donors. In germline, CDR1 is SGHNT, CDR2 YYREEE (reference sequence). With V trimmed by 4 bases and J by 5 bases, 15 bases remained unmatched. The CDR3 runs 17 residues. PCR amplification relied on 60 Vbeta primers (plus 13 Jbeta primers). The repertoire was sequenced with immunoSEQ multiplex PCR; TCRdb's copy has only in-frame clones and lacks some. The table shows over 150,000 clones, with around 80% occurring only once. The chain links TRBV5-4 to TRBJ2-5, with 9 bases that match TRBD2. The TCR originated in a male donor in good health and CMV-seronegative. Specimen: PBMCs. CDR3 loop: CASSPPEGAGGQETQYF. CDR3 DNA sequence: TGTGCCAGCAGCCCCCCCGAGGGGGCGGGGGGGCAGGAGACCCAGTACTTC.